In this sample, the clone carrying this TCR beta chain turned up a few times. This entry comes from a study of T cells in tuberculosis. There are 15 residues in the CDR3. Germline V gene data show CDR1 as LNHDA and CDR2 as SQIVND (reference sequence). V lost 6 bases to trimming and J lost 0 bases; unmatched junction nucleotides: 4. Sorting used thawed, overnight-rested PBMC stained with anti-CD3, a viability dye and GMM-loaded CD1B tetramer. CD1B tetramers were loaded with Rhodococcus equi-derived C32 glucose monomycolate. Repertoires were generated with immunoSEQ multiplex PCR, while TCRdb's copy carries only in-frame clones and drops some. The sample lists more than 70,000 clones; just over 90% were seen once.

The sequenced sample was CD1b-GMM tetramer-negative cells sorted from PBMCs. The chain uses TRBV19 and TRBJ2-2; 7 bases match TRBD1. The source is an adult woman with latent tuberculosis. The CDR3 loop reads CASRSGTANTGELFF. The CDR3 nucleotides read TGTGCCAGTAGGTCCGGGACAGCGAACACCGGGGAGCTGTTTTTT.